What follows describes a single T cell receptor (beta chain). The assay was immunoSEQ multiplex PCR, and TCRdb's table has in-frame clones only and misses some. The table records some 1,900,000 clones, about 95% of them present only once. The record originates from a study of shared clonotypes between healthy human individuals. This CDR3 has 14 residues. Trimming took 7 bases from V and 5 from J, leaving 18 bases between them. The germline CDR1 and CDR2 sequences are SGHTA and FQGNSA. Naive CD8 cells comprised CD45RO-negative, CCR7-positively selected cells, excluding terminally differentiated effector memory CD45RA+ cells.

The source of this sequence is a man between 18 and 35 years old in good health. The J gene is TRBJ2-7, the V gene TRBV7-2; weak D call: TRBD1 (5 bases). The sample taken for sequencing was naive CD8+ T cells sorted from blood. The CDR3 region is CASTSQGAQDEQYF. The DNA of the CDR3 is TGTGCCAGCACCTCCCAAGGGGCCCAGGACGAGCAGTACTTC.